Only a few counts were recorded for the clone carrying this TCR beta chain. TCRdb itself ran the RT-PCR reads through MiXCR, one entry per CDR3 protein. The sample lists about 700,000 distinct CDR3 sequences, approximately 14% seen once, with roughly 3.9% in the top ten. This CDR3 spans 15 amino acids. Germline V gene lookup returns CDR1 SEHNR and CDR2 FQNEAQ (reference sequence). V lost 5 bases and J 4 bases, leaving 17 bases between the germline ends. The sample comprised memory CD4+ T cells from blood. This rearrangement joins TRBV7-9 to TRBJ2-5; D not resolved. The receptor's source is a female donor in good health, serving as a healthy control. In DNA, the CDR3 is TGTGCCAGCAGCCCAACTTTGGATTTTTCAGAGACCCAGTACTTC. Its protein is CASSPTLDFSETQYF.